Listed below are T cell receptor beta chains from one sample, sequenced in a study of CD8+ T cells in alopecia areata. Sequencing was performed with immunoSEQ multiplex PCR; in TCRdb, only in-frame clones are kept and a portion is missing. The profile shows some 110,000 clones, less than 80% of them singletons. Sample: CD4+ T cells sorted from blood. The receptors were gathered from a human donor in good health. CDR3s leave out the opening cysteine and the closing phenylalanine or tryptophan. A D gene is named only where the DNA matches it firmly.

D gene: .
V gene: TRBV6-5
CDR3 protein: ASSQRANNSPLH

D gene: .
V gene: TRBV30
CDR3 protein: AWRDQGPKGYGYT

D gene: .
V gene: TRBV18
CDR3 protein: ASSPAIDTQY

D gene: .
V gene: TRBV6-5
CDR3 protein: ATGLAVQY

D gene: TRBD1
V gene: TRBV18
CDR3 protein: ASSRQGNTEAF

D gene: .
V gene: TRBV30
CDR3 protein: AGRGQAKNIQY

D gene: .
V gene: TRBV11-2
CDR3 protein: ASSLTSQRKTQY

D gene: .
V gene: TRBV7-8
CDR3 protein: ASSPGWGTDYEQY

D gene: .
V gene: TRBV29-1
CDR3 protein: SARQDLNTEAF

D gene: .
V gene: TRBV5-1
CDR3 protein: ASSVGGAAQY

D gene: .
V gene: TRBV29-1
CDR3 protein: SALAVYGYT

D gene: TRBD1
V gene: TRBV29-1
CDR3 protein: SVDDRAGQY

D gene: TRBD2
V gene: TRBV7-2
CDR3 protein: ASSLGLAGGNTGELF

D gene: .
V gene: TRBV29-1
CDR3 protein: SLRSDAHGELF